The 20 T cell receptor beta chains in this list originate from one sample, sequenced in a study of PD-1 blockade in classical Hodgkin lymphoma (dated by TCRdb to about 2020). The library was made by the immunoSEQ multiplex PCR assay. Drawn from immuneACCESS, this table holds only the in-frame rearrangements with V and J called that TCRdb kept. Clones are partly lost; checked studies trace under half to an unresolved V gene and leave the rest unexplained. The sample yields several thousand clones; over 60% were counted once. 25% to 30% of the sample rests with the top ten. The time point label, read with the paper, signifies: cycle 4 day 1 (C4D1), after less than 7 weeks of nivolumab. Every trial patient had relapsed following autologous stem cell transplantation, and prior brentuximab vedotin exposure was what differed among cohorts A, B and C. Sequenced here: peripheral blood mononuclear cells (PBMCs), sampled before the fourth cycle of nivolumab. These receptors were taken from a human donor with classical Hodgkin lymphoma.

This sequence joins TRBV19 and TRBJ2-1, with D possibly being TRBD2 (5 bases). V gave up 3 bases and J gave up 8 bases, with 11 bases separating them. The CDR3 loop spans 13 amino acids. CDR1 and CDR2 from the germline V gene are LNHDA and SQIVND (reference sequence). For the CDR3, the DNA is TGTGCCAGTAGTATCCGAGGGTGGGATGAGCAGTTCTTC. Its translation is CASSIRGWDEQFF.

This clone showed up just once. The CDR3 DNA follows: TGCGCCAGCAGCCGATCATCTAGCGGTGGTACCGGGGAGCTGTTTTTT. Its protein product is CASSRSSSGGTGELFF. The chain carries TRBV4-3 and TRBJ2-2, with TRBD2 identical over 7 bases. This CDR3 is 16 amino acids long. V was clipped by 4 bases and J by 5 bases; unmatched bases: 10. Germline loops: CDR1 LGHNA, CDR2 YSLEER.

The chain combines TRBV25-1 with TRBJ2-5; D may be TRBD2 (5 bases). Germline lookup yields CDR1 MGHDK and CDR2 SYGVNS. The CDR3 covers 15 residues. V dropped 3 bases and J dropped 0 bases, with 11 bases sitting between them. CDR3 in DNA: TGTGCCAGCAGTGAGGCTAGACTATACCAAGAGACCCAGTACTTC. Translating gives CASSEARLYQETQYF.

This chain connects TRBV28 to TRBJ2-1; a possible D gene is TRBD1 (5 bases). This CDR3 contains 16 residues. Trimming left V 4 bases short and J 3 bases short, with 16 bases between. Looked up from germline, CDR1 is MDHEN and CDR2 is SYDVKM. The CDR3 DNA reads TGTGCCAGCAGTTCAACCTACACGGACATCTACAATGAGCAGTTCTTC. Translating it yields CASSSTYTDIYNEQFF.

V and J are TRBV28 and TRBJ1-5; D is unclear. The CDR3 is made up of 13 amino acids. V gave up 2 bases and J gave up 7 bases, with 9 bases separating them. The germline CDR1 and CDR2 sequences are MDHEN and SYDVKM. CDR3 nucleotides: TGTGCCAGCAGTTTAATAGCTCACCAGCCCCAGCATTTT. Translation: CASSLIAHQPQHF.

Of note for this clone: This specimen includes other DNA sequences encoding the same CDR3. The chain recombines TRBV28 with TRBJ2-3, with 8 bases lining up with TRBD2. CDR1 and CDR2 (germline): MDHEN, SYDVKM. The CDR3 runs to 15 residues. After removal of 7 bases from V and 3 bases from J, the junction contained 9 bases not matched to a gene. The CDR3 DNA follows: TGTGCCAGCACCCCAGCGGGGGAGGCTACAGATACGCAGTATTTT. This translates into CASTPAGEATDTQYF.

V usage is TRBV7-2 and J usage is TRBJ1-3; a possible D gene is TRBD1 (6 bases). The germline CDR1 and CDR2 sequences are SGHTA and FQGNSA. V was shortened by 5 bases and J by 4 bases, with 15 bases between the two germline ends. This CDR3 spans 15 amino acids. The CDR3 loop reads CASSAGRGYGNTIYF. The CDR3 region has the DNA TGTGCCAGCAGCGCGGGAAGGGGGTACGGAAACACCATATATTTT.

The chain recombines TRBV19 with TRBJ2-1; D not resolved. This CDR3 spans 14 amino acids. Looked up from germline, CDR1 is LNHDA and CDR2 is SQIVND (reference sequence). The germline V and J ends were trimmed by 3 bases and 7 bases, with 13 bases remaining between them. The CDR3 here is CASSILGGTNEQFF. In nucleotides, the CDR3 is TGTGCCAGTAGTATTCTCGGTGGCACGAATGAGCAGTTCTTC.

DNA of the CDR3: TGTGCCTCGGGAAGGAAGACTAGCGGGAGCTACGAGCAGTACTTC. This encodes CASGRKTSGSYEQYF. This rearrangement joins TRBV5-4 to TRBJ2-7; 12 nucleotides match TRBD2. The germline CDR1 and CDR2 sequences are SGHNT and YYREEE (reference sequence). The junction had 11 bases not matched to a gene; V was cut back by 10 bases and J by 3 bases. The CDR3 covers 15 residues.

This clone was counted only a few times. This chain joins TRBV27 and TRBJ2-1; D is possibly TRBD1 (5 bases). The V end was cut by 8 bases, the J end by 4 bases, with 21 bases between. This CDR3 spans 16 amino acids. The germline CDR1 and CDR2 sequences are MNHEY and SMNVEV (reference sequence). Here the CDR3 DNA reads TGTGCCAGCTCACCAACCGAATATAGGGGTTACAATGAGCAGTTCTTC. It codes for CASSPTEYRGYNEQFF.

CDR3 nucleotides: TGTGCCAGCAGTTTTCCCGGCAGGGAGACCTCCTACGAGCAGTACTTC. This codes for CASSFPGRETSYEQYF. The chain couples TRBV28 to TRBJ2-7; D could derive from TRBD1 or TRBD2 (5 bases each). V was clipped by 3 bases and J by 0 bases, with 15 bases between them. CDR1 is MDHEN and CDR2 is SYDVKM in the germline V gene. The CDR3 length is 16 residues.

The rearrangement uses TRBV9 and TRBJ2-3; possible D gene TRBD1, 6 bases. Germline loops: CDR1 SGDLS, CDR2 YYNGEE. This CDR3 contains 14 residues. V was pared by 4 bases and J by 6 bases, with 15 bases between. The CDR3 here is CASSPGVAEDTQYF. CDR3 nucleotide sequence: TGTGCCAGCAGCCCAGGGGTCGCAGAGGATACGCAGTATTTT.

V gene TRBV19 combines with J gene TRBJ2-5; TRBD1 matches at 12 bases. Germline CDR1 is LNHDA and CDR2 is SQIVND (reference sequence). The CDR3 contains 16 residues. V dropped 4 bases and J dropped 5; count of bases not matched to a gene: 8. The DNA for the CDR3 is TGTGCCAGTAGTACAACCGGGACAGGGGGCTTGGAGACCCAGTACTTC. Translating it yields CASSTTGTGGLETQYF. The full variable domain, with the rest looked up from reference TRBV19 and TRBJ2-5, is DGGITQSPKYLFRKEGQNVTLSCEQNLNHDAMYWYRQDPGQGLRLIYYSQIVNDFQKGDIAEGYSVSREKKESFPLTVTSAQKNPTAFYLCASSTTGTGGLETQYFGPGTRLLVL.

CDR3 residues: CASSSEGYGSSVYEQFF. DNA for the CDR3: TGTGCCAGCAGCTCAGAGGGCTACGGTTCTAGCGTCTATGAGCAGTTCTTC. The V and J genes are TRBV9 and TRBJ2-1, with D tentatively TRBD2 (6 bases). Germline V gene lookup returns CDR1 SGDLS and CDR2 YYNGEE. V was cut by 4 bases and J by 8 bases, with 25 bases left in between. The CDR3 has 17 residues.

The sample holds a few counts of this clone. The V call is TRBV20-1, the J call TRBJ2-3; D remains unclear. The CDR3 runs 11 residues. Between the trimmed V and J ends, which lost 3 bases and 6 bases, there was a span of 7 bases. Per germline, CDR1 DFQATT and CDR2 SNEGSKA (reference sequence). CDR3 sequence (DNA): TGCAGTGCTAGCAAGATTGATACGCAGTATTTT. The encoded protein is CSASKIDTQYF.

The rearrangement uses TRBV15 and TRBJ2-7; D is uncertain. V was shortened by 0 bases and J by 6 bases, with 12 bases between the two germline ends. Germline CDR1 LNHNV, CDR2 YYDKDF (reference sequence). The length of the CDR3 is 14 residues. The CDR3 sequence: CATSRESGSGEQYF. DNA for the CDR3: TGTGCCACCAGCAGAGAGTCCGGTAGTGGCGAGCAGTACTTC.

As to this clone: Other DNA sequences in this sample translate to the same CDR3. The chain is built from TRBV7-2 and TRBJ2-3; D is uncertain. With 2 bases removed from V and 0 bases from J, the gap between germline ends came to 6 bases. Germline CDR1 is SGHTA and CDR2 is FQGNSA. This CDR3 has 14 amino acids. The CDR3 nucleotides are TGTGCCAGCAGCTTAATCGGAAGCACAGATACGCAGTATTTT. It specifies CASSLIGSTDTQYF.

This sequence joins TRBV19 and TRBJ2-3, with TRBD2 identical over 7 bases. Germline V gene data show CDR1 as LNHDA and CDR2 as SQIVND (reference sequence). The CDR3 contains 17 residues. V lost 4 bases and J lost 5; bases outside the gene matches: 15. CDR3 sequence: CASSSPVKGGPGDTQYF. CDR3 nucleotide sequence: TGTGCCAGTAGTAGCCCTGTTAAGGGAGGGCCGGGAGATACGCAGTATTTT.

The rearrangement joins TRBV5-1 to TRBJ2-1, with TRBD1 matching 10 bases. V lost 4 bases to trimming and J lost 3 bases; unmatched junction nucleotides: 4. CDR3 length: 15 residues. The germline V gene has CDR1 SGHRS and CDR2 YFSETQ. CDR3 in amino acids: CASSRQGAVYNEQFF. CDR3 in DNA: TGCGCCAGCAGCAGACAGGGGGCAGTCTACAATGAGCAGTTCTTC.

The chain has TRBV18 and TRBJ1-1, with D maybe TRBD1 (5 bases). V was trimmed by 2 bases and J by 1 base, leaving 14 bases between them. Per germline, CDR1 KGHSH and CDR2 LQKENI. The CDR3 is 16 amino acids. The CDR3 bases are TGTGCCAGCTCACCAATGCCGGGACGGAAGAACACTGAAGCTTTCTTT. Amino acid sequence: CASSPMPGRKNTEAFF.